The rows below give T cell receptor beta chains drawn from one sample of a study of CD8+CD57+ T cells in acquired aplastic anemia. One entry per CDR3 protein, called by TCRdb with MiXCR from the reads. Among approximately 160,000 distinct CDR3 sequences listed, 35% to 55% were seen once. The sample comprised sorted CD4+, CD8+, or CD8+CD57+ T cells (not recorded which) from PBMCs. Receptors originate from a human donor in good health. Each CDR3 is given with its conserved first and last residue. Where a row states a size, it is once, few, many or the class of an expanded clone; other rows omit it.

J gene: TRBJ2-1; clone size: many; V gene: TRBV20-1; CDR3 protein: CSARDRSWYSPEQFF
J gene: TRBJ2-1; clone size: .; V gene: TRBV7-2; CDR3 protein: CASSSGGLGQYNEQFF
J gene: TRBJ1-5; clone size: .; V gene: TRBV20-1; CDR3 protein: CSADTGGWEPQHF
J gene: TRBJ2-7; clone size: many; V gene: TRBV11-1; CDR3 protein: CASSPGQVSYEQYF
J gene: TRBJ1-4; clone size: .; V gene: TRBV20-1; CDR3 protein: CSARDGMGQRFF
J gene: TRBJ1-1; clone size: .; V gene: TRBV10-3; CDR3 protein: CAILEGVNTEAFF
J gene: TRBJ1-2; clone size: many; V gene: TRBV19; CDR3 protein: CASSNFIRTVSNGYTF
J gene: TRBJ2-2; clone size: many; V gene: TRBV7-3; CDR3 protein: CASSLRTSGSGDTGELFF
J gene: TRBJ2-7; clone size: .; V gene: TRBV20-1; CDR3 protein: CSAGSHGITYEQYF
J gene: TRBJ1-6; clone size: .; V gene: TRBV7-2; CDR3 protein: CASSLNLEHSPLHF
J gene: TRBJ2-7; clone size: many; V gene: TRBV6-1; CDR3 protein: CASSHRQTYEQYF
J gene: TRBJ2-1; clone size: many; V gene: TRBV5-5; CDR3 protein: CASSRGQGYNEQFF
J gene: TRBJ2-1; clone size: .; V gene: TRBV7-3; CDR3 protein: CASSWKAGQYNEQFF
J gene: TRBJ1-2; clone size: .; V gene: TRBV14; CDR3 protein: CASSHERTASPTF
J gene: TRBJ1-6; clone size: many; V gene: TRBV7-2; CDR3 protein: CASSLDSRRNSPLHF
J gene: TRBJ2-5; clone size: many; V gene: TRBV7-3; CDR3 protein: CASSSFAGGLETQYF
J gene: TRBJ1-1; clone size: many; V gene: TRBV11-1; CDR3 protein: CASSSRDLNTEAFF